These T cell receptor beta chains were read from a single sample in a study of vaccination effects on CD4 cells after COVID-19. These receptors are not linked to any known antigen. The assay was immunoSEQ multiplex PCR, and TCRdb's table has in-frame clones only and misses some. The sample includes around 45,000 clones, about three quarters of them seen just once. The source material was CD4+ T cells from PBMCs cultured without peptide, sampled before COVID-19 vaccination. The receptors here all came from a human donor who had a prior SARS-CoV-2 infection. Each CDR3 is given with its conserved first and last residue. Fields, in order: V gene, J gene, clone size, D gene, CDR3 DNA, CDR3 protein. The D gene is left open where the match is weak. Rows give clone size only sometimes, using once, few, many, or a class for an expanded clone.

TRBV5-1	TRBJ2-5	.	.	TGCGCCAGCAGCTTGGGGACAGTTGGCGAGACCCAGTACTTC	CASSLGTVGETQYF
TRBV6-2/TRBV6-3	TRBJ2-7	.	TRBD2	TGTGCCAGCAGTTTAAGCCAAGAGGGAGGGGCCCCATCCGAGCAGTACTTC	CASSLSQEGGAPSEQYF
TRBV5-4	TRBJ2-7	.	TRBD2	TGTGCCAGCAGCGCAACCCGGACTAGCGGGAGGGACGAGCAGTACTTC	CASSATRTSGRDEQYF
TRBV18	TRBJ2-3	.	.	TGTGCCAGCTCACCTGCGGGACAAGAAGATACGCAGTATTTT	CASSPAGQEDTQYF
TRBV30	TRBJ1-2	.	.	TGTGCTAAACGGGCGTGGCAAAGTGGGGGCTACACCTTC	CAKRAWQSGGYTF
TRBV5-4	TRBJ2-7	once	TRBD2	TGTGCCAGCAGCTTCGCCCCTTCTAGCGGGAGAAGGTACGAGCAGTACTTC	CASSFAPSSGRRYEQYF
TRBV5-1	TRBJ1-1	.	.	TGCGCCAGCTCGGTCTACGAAACCCCAGCCATTGTATCGGCCACTGAAGCTTTCTTT	CASSVYETPAIVSATEAFF
TRBV4-2	TRBJ1-6	.	.	TGTGCCAGCAGCCGAGATCCCATGAGCTCCTATAATTCACCCCTCCACTTT	CASSRDPMSSYNSPLHF
TRBV27	TRBJ2-5	.	TRBD1	TGTGCCAGCAGTCCGTGGGACAGGGGAGGGACCCAGTACTTC	CASSPWDRGGTQYF
TRBV30	TRBJ1-6	.	.	TGTGCCTGGAGTGTGGGGGGCTATAATTCACCCCTCCACTTT	CAWSVGGYNSPLHF
TRBV3-1/TRBV3-2	TRBJ1-6	few	.	TGTGCCAGCAGCCAAACGTATAATTCACCCCTCCACTTT	CASSQTYNSPLHF
TRBV19	TRBJ2-1	.	TRBD2	TGTGCCAGTAGTATGCGGAGCAGCGGGAGGGCGGGAGAGCAGTTCTTC	CASSMRSSGRAGEQFF
TRBV6-5	TRBJ2-7	.	.	TGTGCCAGCAGGAAGGGTTACAGCACCGAATACGAGCAGTACTTC	CASRKGYSTEYEQYF
TRBV6-1	TRBJ1-3	.	TRBD1	TGTGCCAGCAGTGAAGCGCATGACCGGGACAGGGGACATACTGGAAACACCATATATTTT	CASSEAHDRDRGHTGNTIYF